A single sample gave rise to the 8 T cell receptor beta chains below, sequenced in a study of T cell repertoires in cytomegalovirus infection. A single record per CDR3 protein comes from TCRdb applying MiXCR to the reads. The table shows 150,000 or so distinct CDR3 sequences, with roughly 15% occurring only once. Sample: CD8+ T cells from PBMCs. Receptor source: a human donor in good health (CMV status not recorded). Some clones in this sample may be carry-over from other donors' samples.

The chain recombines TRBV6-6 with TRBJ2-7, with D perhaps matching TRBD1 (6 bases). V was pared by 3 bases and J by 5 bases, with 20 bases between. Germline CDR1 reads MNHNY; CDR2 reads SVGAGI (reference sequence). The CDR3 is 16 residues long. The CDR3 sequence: CASSYSSETGYDEQYF. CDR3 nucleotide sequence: TGTGCCAGCAGTTATTCCTCCGAAACAGGGTACGACGAGCAGTACTTC.

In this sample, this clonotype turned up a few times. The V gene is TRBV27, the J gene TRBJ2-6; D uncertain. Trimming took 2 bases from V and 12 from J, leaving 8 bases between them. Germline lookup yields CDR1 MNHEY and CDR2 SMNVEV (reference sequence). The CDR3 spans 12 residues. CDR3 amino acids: CASSLDRIVLTF. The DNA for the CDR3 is TGTGCCAGCAGTTTAGACCGGATCGTCCTGACTTTC.

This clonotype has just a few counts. CDR3 residues: CASRKLDSYEQYF. The CDR3 DNA sequence: TGTGCCAGCAGGAAGCTCGACAGCTACGAGCAGTACTTC. The V call is TRBV28, the J call TRBJ2-7, with D maybe TRBD1 (5 bases). This CDR3 has 13 amino acids. V lost 6 bases to trimming and J lost 3 bases, with 12 bases between them. Germline loops: CDR1 MDHEN, CDR2 SYDVKM. The full variable domain, with the rest looked up from reference TRBV28 and TRBJ2-7, is DVKVTQSSRYLVKRTGEKVFLECVQDMDHENMFWYRQDPGLGLRLIYFSYDVKMKEKGDIPEGYSVSREKKERFSLILESASTNQTSMYLCASRKLDSYEQYFGPGTRLTVT.

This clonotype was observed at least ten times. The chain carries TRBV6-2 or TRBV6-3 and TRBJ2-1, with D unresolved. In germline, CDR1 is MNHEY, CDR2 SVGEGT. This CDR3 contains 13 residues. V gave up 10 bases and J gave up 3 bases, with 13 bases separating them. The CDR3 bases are TGTGCCACCGCGGAAGGAGACTACAATGAGCAGTTCTTC. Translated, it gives CATAEGDYNEQFF.

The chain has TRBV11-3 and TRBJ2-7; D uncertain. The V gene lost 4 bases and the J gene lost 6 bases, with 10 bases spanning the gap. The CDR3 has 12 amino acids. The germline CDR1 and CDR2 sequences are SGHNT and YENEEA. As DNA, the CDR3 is TGTGCCAGCAGCTCCGATGAGCGCGAGCAGTACTTC. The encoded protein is CASSSDEREQYF.

The CDR3 DNA reads as TGTGCCAGCAGCTTATTGGACACCACAGATACGCAGTATTTT. Its protein product is CASSLLDTTDTQYF. The rearrangement uses TRBV7-2 and TRBJ2-3; possibly TRBD1 for D (5 bases). Germline V CDR1 and CDR2: SGHTA, FQGNSA. Trimming cost V 2 bases and J 2 bases, with 8 bases left between them. The CDR3 extends over 14 amino acids.

CDR3 protein: CASSYGTGIQPQHF. CDR3 sequence (DNA): TGTGCCAGCAGTTACGGGACAGGGATTCAGCCCCAGCATTTT. The rearrangement uses TRBV6-8 and TRBJ1-5, with 9 bases aligning to TRBD1. CDR1 is MNHGY, CDR2 SAAAGT, per germline. V lost 2 bases, J lost 6 bases, and 2 bases stayed unmatched. This CDR3 is built from 14 residues.

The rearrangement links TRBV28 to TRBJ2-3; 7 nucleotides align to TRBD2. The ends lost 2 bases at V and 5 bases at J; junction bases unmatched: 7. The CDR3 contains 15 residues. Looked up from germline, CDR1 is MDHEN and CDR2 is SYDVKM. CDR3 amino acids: CASSLEAGDEDTQYF. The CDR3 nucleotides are TGTGCCAGCAGTTTAGAGGCGGGAGACGAAGATACGCAGTATTTT. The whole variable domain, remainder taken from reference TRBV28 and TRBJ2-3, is DVKVTQSSRYLVKRTGEKVFLECVQDMDHENMFWYRQDPGLGLRLIYFSYDVKMKEKGDIPEGYSVSREKKERFSLILESASTNQTSMYLCASSLEAGDEDTQYFGPGTRLTVL.